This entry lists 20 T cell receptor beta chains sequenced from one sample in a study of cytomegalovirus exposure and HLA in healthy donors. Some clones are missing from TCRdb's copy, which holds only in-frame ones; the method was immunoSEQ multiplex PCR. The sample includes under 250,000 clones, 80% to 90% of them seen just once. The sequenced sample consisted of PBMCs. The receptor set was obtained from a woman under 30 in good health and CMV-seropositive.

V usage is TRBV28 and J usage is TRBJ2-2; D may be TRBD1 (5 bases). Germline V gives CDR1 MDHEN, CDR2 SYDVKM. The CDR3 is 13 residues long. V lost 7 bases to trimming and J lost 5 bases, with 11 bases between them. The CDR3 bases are TGTGCCAGCACGCAGGGTTGGACCGGGGAGCTGTTTTTT. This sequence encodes CASTQGWTGELFF.

The CDR3 reads CASSRPRDRPHCIDEQFF. DNA for the CDR3: TGTGCCAGCAGCCGCCCCCGGGACAGGCCGCATTGTATAGATGAGCAGTTCTTC. The rearrangement uses TRBV7-3 and TRBJ2-1; TRBD1 agrees at 8 bases. V was pared by 5 bases and J by 8 bases, with 20 bases of the junction left unmatched. The CDR3 runs 18 residues. Germline values: CDR1 SGHTA, CDR2 FQGTGA.

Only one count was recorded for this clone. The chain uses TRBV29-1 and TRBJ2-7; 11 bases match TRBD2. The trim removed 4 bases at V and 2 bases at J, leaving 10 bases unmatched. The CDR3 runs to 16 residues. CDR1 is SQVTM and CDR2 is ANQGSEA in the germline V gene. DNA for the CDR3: TGCAGCGTTGTGGGCACTAGCGGGAGAATCCCCTACGAGCAGTACTTC. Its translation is CSVVGTSGRIPYEQYF.

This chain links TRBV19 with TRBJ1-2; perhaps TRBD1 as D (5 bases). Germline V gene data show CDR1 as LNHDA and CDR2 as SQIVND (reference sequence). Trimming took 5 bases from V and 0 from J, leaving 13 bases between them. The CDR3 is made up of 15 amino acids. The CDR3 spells CASSEGGEPNYGYTF. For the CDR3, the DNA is TGTGCCAGTAGTGAAGGAGGGGAACCTAACTATGGCTACACCTTC. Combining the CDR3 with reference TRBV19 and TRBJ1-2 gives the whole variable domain DGGITQSPKYLFRKEGQNVTLSCEQNLNHDAMYWYRQDPGQGLRLIYYSQIVNDFQKGDIAEGYSVSREKKESFPLTVTSAQKNPTAFYLCASSEGGEPNYGYTFGSGTRLTVV.

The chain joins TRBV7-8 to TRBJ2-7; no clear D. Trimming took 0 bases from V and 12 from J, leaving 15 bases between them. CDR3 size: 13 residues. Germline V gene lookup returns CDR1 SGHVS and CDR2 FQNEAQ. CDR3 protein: CASSLALARYRYF. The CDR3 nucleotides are TGTGCCAGCAGCTTAGCTCTGGCCAGATATCGGTACTTC.

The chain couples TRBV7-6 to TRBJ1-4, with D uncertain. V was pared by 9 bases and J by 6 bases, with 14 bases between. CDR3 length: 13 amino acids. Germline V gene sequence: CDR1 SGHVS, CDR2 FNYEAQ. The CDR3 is CASSRQVHEKLFF. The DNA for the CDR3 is TGTGCCAGTTCTCGGCAGGTTCATGAAAAACTGTTTTTT.

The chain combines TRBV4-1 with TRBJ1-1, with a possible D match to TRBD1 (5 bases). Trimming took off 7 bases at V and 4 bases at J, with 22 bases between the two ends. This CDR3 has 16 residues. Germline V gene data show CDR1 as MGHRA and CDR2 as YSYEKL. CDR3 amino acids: CASTIRMYGGSTEAFF. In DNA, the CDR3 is TGCGCCAGCACCATAAGAATGTACGGGGGATCCACTGAAGCTTTCTTT.

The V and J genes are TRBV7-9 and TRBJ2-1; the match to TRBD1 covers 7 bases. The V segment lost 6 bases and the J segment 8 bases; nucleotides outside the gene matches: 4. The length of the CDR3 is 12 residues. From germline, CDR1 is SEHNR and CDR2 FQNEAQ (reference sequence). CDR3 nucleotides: TGTGCCAGCAGTCCCGGGACAGATGAGCAGTTCTTC. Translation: CASSPGTDEQFF.

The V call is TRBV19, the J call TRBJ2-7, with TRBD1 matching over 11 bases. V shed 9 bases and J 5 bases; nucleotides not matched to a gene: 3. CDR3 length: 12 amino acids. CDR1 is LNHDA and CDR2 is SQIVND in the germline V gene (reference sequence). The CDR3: CASRTGGHEQYF. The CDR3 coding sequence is TGTGCCAGCAGGACAGGGGGCCACGAGCAGTACTTC.

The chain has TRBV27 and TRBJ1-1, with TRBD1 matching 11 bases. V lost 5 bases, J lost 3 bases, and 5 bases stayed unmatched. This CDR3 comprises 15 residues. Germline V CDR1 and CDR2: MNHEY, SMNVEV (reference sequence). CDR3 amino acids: CASSPDRGRYTEAFF. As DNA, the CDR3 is TGTGCCAGCAGTCCGGACAGGGGGCGGTACACTGAAGCTTTCTTT.

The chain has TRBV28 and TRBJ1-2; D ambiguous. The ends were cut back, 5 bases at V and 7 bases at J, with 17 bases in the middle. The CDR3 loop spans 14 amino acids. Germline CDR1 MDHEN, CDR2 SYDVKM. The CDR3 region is CASSLRHRRGGYTF. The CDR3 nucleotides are TGTGCCAGCAGTCTCCGGCACCGGCGGGGTGGCTACACCTTC.

The CDR3 DNA follows: TGCGCCAGCAGCCACCGCACGACAGGGGAAAAGGGCACTGAAGCTTTCTTT. Protein sequence: CASSHRTTGEKGTEAFF. This sequence joins TRBV4-1 and TRBJ1-1, with 8 bases lining up with TRBD1. CDR3 length equals 17 residues. V shed 3 bases and J 4 bases; nucleotides not matched to a gene: 13. Looked up from germline, CDR1 is MGHRA and CDR2 is YSYEKL.

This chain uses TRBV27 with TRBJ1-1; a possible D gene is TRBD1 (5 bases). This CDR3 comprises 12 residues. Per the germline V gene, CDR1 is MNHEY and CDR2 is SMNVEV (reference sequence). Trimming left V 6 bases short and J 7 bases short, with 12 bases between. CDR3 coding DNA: TGTGCCAGCAGCCCCTCCGGGGGTGAAGCTTTCTTT. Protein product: CASSPSGGEAFF.

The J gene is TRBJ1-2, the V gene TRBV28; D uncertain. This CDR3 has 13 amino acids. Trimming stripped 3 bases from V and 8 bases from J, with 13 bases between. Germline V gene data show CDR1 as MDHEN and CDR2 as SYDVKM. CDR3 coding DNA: TGTGCCAGCAGTTTGAGAACTCTATCGGGCTACACCTTC. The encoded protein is CASSLRTLSGYTF.

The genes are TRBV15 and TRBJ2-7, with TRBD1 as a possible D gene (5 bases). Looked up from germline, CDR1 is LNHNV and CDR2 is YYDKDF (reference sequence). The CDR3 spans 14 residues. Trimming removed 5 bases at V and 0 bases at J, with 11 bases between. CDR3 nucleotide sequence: TGTGCCACCAGCGGGCAGGGTGGCTCCTACGAGCAGTACTTC. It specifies CATSGQGGSYEQYF.

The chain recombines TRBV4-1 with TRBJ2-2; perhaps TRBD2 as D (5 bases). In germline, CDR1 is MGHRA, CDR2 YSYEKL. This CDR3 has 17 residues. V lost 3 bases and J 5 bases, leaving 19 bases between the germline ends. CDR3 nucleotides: TGCGCCAGCAGCCAGTCCCCGGAGAGGTGGAGGACCGGGGAGCTGTTTTTT. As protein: CASSQSPERWRTGELFF.

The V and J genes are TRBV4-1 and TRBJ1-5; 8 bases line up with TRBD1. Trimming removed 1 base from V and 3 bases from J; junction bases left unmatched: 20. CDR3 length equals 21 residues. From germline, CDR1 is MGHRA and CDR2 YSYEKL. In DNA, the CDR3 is TGCGCCAGCAGCCAAGTAACGCCAACCCCCCGCCACAGGGGGAACAATCAGCCCCAGCATTTT. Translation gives CASSQVTPTPRHRGNNQPQHF.

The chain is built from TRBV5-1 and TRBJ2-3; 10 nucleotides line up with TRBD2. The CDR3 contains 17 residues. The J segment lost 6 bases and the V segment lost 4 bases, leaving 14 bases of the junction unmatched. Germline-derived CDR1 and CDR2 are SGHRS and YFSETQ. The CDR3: CASSPLASGRAPDTQYF. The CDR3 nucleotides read TGCGCCAGCAGCCCGTTAGCAAGCGGGAGGGCCCCCGATACGCAGTATTTT.

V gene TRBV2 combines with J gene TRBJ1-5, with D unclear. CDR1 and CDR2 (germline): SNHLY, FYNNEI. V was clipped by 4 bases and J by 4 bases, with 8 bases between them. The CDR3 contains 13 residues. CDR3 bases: TGTGCCAGCAGTGTGGGCAGAAATCAGCCCCAGCATTTT. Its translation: CASSVGRNQPQHF.

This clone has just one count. Here the CDR3 DNA reads TGTGCCAGCAGCTCCGGGACAGGGAAGGAAGAGACCCAGTACTTC. It codes for CASSSGTGKEETQYF. J is TRBJ2-5 and V is TRBV7-3; TRBD1 aligns across 9 bases. Trimming cost V 4 bases and J 3 bases; bases outside gene matches: 6. The CDR3 is 15 amino acids. Germline-derived CDR1 and CDR2 are SGHTA and FQGTGA.